This is a list of T cell receptor beta chains from one sample in a study of cytomegalovirus exposure and HLA in healthy donors. Repertoires were generated with immunoSEQ multiplex PCR, while TCRdb's copy carries only in-frame clones and drops some. Counted here are under 200,000 clones, 80% occurring once; the ten biggest clones make up around 5.8%. Sequencing input: PBMCs. The source of these receptors is a male donor in good health and CMV-seropositive. Both conserved end residues are part of each CDR3. The D gene is left open where the match is weak. A row's size may be missing; if present it is once, few, many or a size class.

d_call: -
v_call: TRBV18
j_call: TRBJ2-3
clone_size: -
cdr3_aa: CASSPPGTTSTDTQYF
cdr3_nt: TGTGCCAGCTCACCACCCGGGACAACTAGCACAGATACGCAGTATTTT

d_call: -
v_call: TRBV7-9
j_call: TRBJ1-2
clone_size: -
cdr3_aa: CASSLTDFYGYTF
cdr3_nt: TGTGCCAGCAGCTTGACAGACTTCTATGGCTACACCTTC

d_call: -
v_call: TRBV7-8
j_call: TRBJ1-5
clone_size: -
cdr3_aa: CASREEGSNQPQHF
cdr3_nt: TGTGCCAGCAGAGAGGAGGGGAGCAATCAGCCCCAGCATTTT

d_call: -
v_call: TRBV9
j_call: TRBJ1-1
clone_size: -
cdr3_aa: CASSSRNPPTEAFF
cdr3_nt: TGTGCCAGCAGCTCCAGGAACCCGCCAACTGAAGCTTTCTTT

d_call: TRBD2
v_call: TRBV9
j_call: TRBJ2-1
clone_size: -
cdr3_aa: CASSLLFGLAAFSYNEQFF
cdr3_nt: TGTGCCAGCAGCCTTCTATTTGGACTAGCGGCCTTCTCCTACAATGAGCAGTTCTTC

d_call: TRBD2
v_call: TRBV28
j_call: TRBJ2-7
clone_size: few
cdr3_aa: CATSTGTSIYEQYF
cdr3_nt: TGTGCCACCTCTACCGGGACTAGCATTTACGAGCAGTACTTC

d_call: -
v_call: TRBV11-3
j_call: TRBJ1-1
clone_size: once
cdr3_aa: CASSLGGNTEAFF
cdr3_nt: TGTGCCAGCAGCTTAGGGGGCAACACTGAAGCTTTCTTT

d_call: TRBD2
v_call: TRBV15
j_call: TRBJ2-5
clone_size: -
cdr3_aa: CATGRGVETQYF
cdr3_nt: TGTGCCACCGGGCGGGGGGTGGAGACCCAGTACTTC

d_call: TRBD2
v_call: TRBV18
j_call: TRBJ2-3
clone_size: -
cdr3_aa: CATVTSGTDTQYF
cdr3_nt: TGTGCCACCGTGACTAGCGGCACAGATACGCAGTATTTT

d_call: -
v_call: TRBV7-6
j_call: TRBJ2-1
clone_size: -
cdr3_aa: CASSLGRGETDNEQFF
cdr3_nt: TGTGCCAGCAGCTTAGGTAGGGGTGAAACGGACAATGAGCAGTTCTTC

d_call: -
v_call: TRBV2
j_call: TRBJ1-2
clone_size: once
cdr3_aa: CASSEDRLPSNYGYTF
cdr3_nt: TGTGCCAGCAGTGAGGACAGACTTCCATCTAACTATGGCTACACCTTC

d_call: -
v_call: TRBV27
j_call: TRBJ1-1
clone_size: -
cdr3_aa: CASSLNGNTEAFF
cdr3_nt: TGTGCCAGCAGTTTAAACGGGAACACTGAAGCTTTCTTT

d_call: -
v_call: TRBV6-5
j_call: TRBJ2-7
clone_size: few
cdr3_aa: CASSYREVNYEQYF
cdr3_nt: TGTGCCAGCAGTTACCGTGAGGTTAACTACGAGCAGTACTTC

d_call: -
v_call: TRBV27
j_call: TRBJ2-1
clone_size: -
cdr3_aa: CASSLGGNEQFF
cdr3_nt: TGTGCCAGCAGTTTAGGGGGGAATGAGCAGTTCTTC

d_call: TRBD2
v_call: TRBV7-3
j_call: TRBJ2-2
clone_size: -
cdr3_aa: CASSLRGYHDGELFF
cdr3_nt: TGTGCCAGCAGCTTGCGGGGGTACCATGACGGGGAGCTGTTTTTT

d_call: TRBD2
v_call: TRBV25-1
j_call: TRBJ2-3
clone_size: -
cdr3_aa: CASSGSSLAGTQYF
cdr3_nt: TGTGCCAGCAGTGGTTCGTCGCTAGCGGGAACGCAGTATTTT

d_call: -
v_call: TRBV5-6
j_call: TRBJ2-5
clone_size: -
cdr3_aa: CASSFPGLGETQYF
cdr3_nt: TGTGCCAGCAGCTTCCCAGGGTTAGGGGAGACCCAGTACTTC

d_call: -
v_call: TRBV12-5
j_call: TRBJ2-7
clone_size: once
cdr3_aa: CASGNYPEQYF
cdr3_nt: TGTGCTAGTGGTAACTATCCCGAGCAGTACTTC

d_call: -
v_call: TRBV6-1
j_call: TRBJ2-5
clone_size: few
cdr3_aa: CASSESGLGTQYF
cdr3_nt: TGTGCCAGCAGTGAAAGCGGGCTTGGGACCCAGTACTTC

d_call: -
v_call: TRBV7-3
j_call: TRBJ2-1
clone_size: -
cdr3_aa: CASSLRVENEQFF
cdr3_nt: TGTGCCAGCAGCTTAAGAGTCGAAAATGAGCAGTTCTTC

d_call: -
v_call: TRBV2
j_call: TRBJ2-2
clone_size: -
cdr3_aa: CASSADTGELFF
cdr3_nt: TGTGCCAGCAGTGCGGACACCGGGGAGCTGTTTTTT

d_call: -
v_call: TRBV28
j_call: TRBJ1-2
clone_size: few
cdr3_aa: CASSFRGTGYTF
cdr3_nt: TGTGCCAGCAGTTTTAGGGGAACTGGCTACACCTTC

d_call: TRBD1
v_call: TRBV4-2
j_call: TRBJ1-6
clone_size: -
cdr3_aa: CASSLGTGNSPLHF
cdr3_nt: TGTGCCAGCAGCCTCGGGACAGGGAATTCACCCCTCCACTTT

d_call: TRBD1
v_call: TRBV7-8
j_call: TRBJ1-3
clone_size: -
cdr3_aa: CASSLDRGSGNTIYF
cdr3_nt: TGTGCCAGCAGCTTGGACAGGGGCTCTGGAAACACCATATATTTT

d_call: TRBD2
v_call: TRBV6-6
j_call: TRBJ2-7
clone_size: -
cdr3_aa: CASSYSSGNEQYF
cdr3_nt: TGTGCCAGCAGTTACTCGAGCGGGAACGAGCAGTACTTC

d_call: -
v_call: TRBV19
j_call: TRBJ1-3
clone_size: -
cdr3_aa: CASSIEGGSGNTIYF
cdr3_nt: TGTGCCAGTAGTATAGAGGGGGGCTCTGGAAACACCATATATTTT

d_call: -
v_call: TRBV5-1
j_call: TRBJ2-1
clone_size: -
cdr3_aa: CASSRDWGSGDEQFF
cdr3_nt: TGCGCCAGCAGCCGGGACTGGGGCTCGGGCGATGAGCAGTTCTTC

d_call: -
v_call: TRBV7-9
j_call: TRBJ2-3
clone_size: -
cdr3_aa: CSSSLVVQGHTDTQYF
cdr3_nt: TGTTCCAGCAGCTTAGTCGTCCAGGGTCACACAGATACGCAGTATTTT

d_call: TRBD1
v_call: TRBV9
j_call: TRBJ2-1
clone_size: -
cdr3_aa: CASSATGSEQFF
cdr3_nt: TGTGCCAGCAGCGCGACAGGGTCCGAGCAGTTCTTC

d_call: TRBD1
v_call: TRBV7-2
j_call: TRBJ1-2
clone_size: few
cdr3_aa: CASSRRDRVHGYTF
cdr3_nt: TGTGCCAGCAGCCGCCGGGACAGGGTGCATGGCTACACCTTC

d_call: TRBD1
v_call: TRBV7-9
j_call: TRBJ2-5
clone_size: -
cdr3_aa: CASSLVTGGTQYF
cdr3_nt: TGTGCCAGCAGCTTAGTTACAGGGGGGACCCAGTACTTC

d_call: TRBD1
v_call: TRBV12-5
j_call: TRBJ1-5
clone_size: -
cdr3_aa: CASGLSTTGGFQPQHF
cdr3_nt: TGTGCTAGTGGTCTCTCAACGACAGGGGGCTTTCAGCCCCAGCATTTT

d_call: -
v_call: TRBV2
j_call: TRBJ2-2
clone_size: -
cdr3_aa: CASGPEGATGELFF
cdr3_nt: TGTGCCAGCGGGCCGGAGGGCGCCACCGGGGAGCTGTTTTTT

d_call: TRBD1
v_call: TRBV11-3
j_call: TRBJ1-1
clone_size: -
cdr3_aa: CASSLPGQDTEAFF
cdr3_nt: TGTGCCAGCAGCTTACCGGGACAGGACACTGAAGCTTTCTTT

d_call: TRBD2
v_call: TRBV6-4
j_call: TRBJ2-1
clone_size: -
cdr3_aa: CASSDGTSYNEQFF
cdr3_nt: TGTGCCAGCAGTGACGGGACTAGTTACAATGAGCAGTTCTTC

d_call: -
v_call: TRBV7-8
j_call: TRBJ2-7
clone_size: -
cdr3_aa: CASSPTDSYEQYF
cdr3_nt: TGTGCCAGCAGCCCTACCGACTCCTACGAGCAGTACTTC

d_call: -
v_call: TRBV7-9
j_call: TRBJ1-5
clone_size: -
cdr3_aa: CASSRSGSNQPQHF
cdr3_nt: TGTGCCAGCAGCCGGTCGGGTAGCAATCAGCCCCAGCATTTT

d_call: TRBD1
v_call: TRBV5-1
j_call: TRBJ1-6
clone_size: few
cdr3_aa: CASSFLQGGDSPLHF
cdr3_nt: TGCGCCAGCAGCTTTCTACAGGGGGGAGATTCACCCCTCCACTTT

d_call: -
v_call: TRBV5-5
j_call: TRBJ1-6
clone_size: -
cdr3_aa: CASSLGGGGLGNSPLHF
cdr3_nt: TGTGCCAGCAGCTTGGGAGGGGGGGGGCTCGGAAACTCACCCCTCCACTTT

d_call: -
v_call: TRBV19
j_call: TRBJ1-1
clone_size: -
cdr3_aa: CASSFGLGGPEAFF
cdr3_nt: TGTGCCAGTAGTTTTGGGTTAGGGGGACCTGAAGCTTTCTTT

d_call: TRBD1
v_call: TRBV6-1
j_call: TRBJ1-6
clone_size: -
cdr3_aa: CASRGTGGSHSPLHF
cdr3_nt: TGTGCCAGCAGGGGAACAGGGGGTTCGCATTCACCCCTCCACTTT

d_call: -
v_call: TRBV10-3
j_call: TRBJ1-2
clone_size: -
cdr3_aa: CAISERQVNYGYTF
cdr3_nt: TGTGCCATCAGTGAGCGACAGGTCAACTATGGCTACACCTTC

d_call: -
v_call: TRBV7-6
j_call: TRBJ2-3
clone_size: -
cdr3_aa: CASSLVRVPSPDTQYF
cdr3_nt: TGTGCCAGCAGCTTAGTTCGAGTCCCCTCCCCAGATACGCAGTATTTT

d_call: -
v_call: TRBV7-3
j_call: TRBJ1-3
clone_size: -
cdr3_aa: CASSLGGGGGNTIYF
cdr3_nt: TGTGCCAGCAGCTTAGGGGGAGGGGGGGGAAACACCATATATTTT

d_call: -
v_call: TRBV7-9
j_call: TRBJ1-2
clone_size: -
cdr3_aa: CASTIDRRGYTF
cdr3_nt: TGTGCCAGCACCATCGACAGGCGCGGCTACACCTTC

d_call: -
v_call: TRBV19
j_call: TRBJ1-5
clone_size: once
cdr3_aa: CASSATGNQPQHF
cdr3_nt: TGTGCCAGTAGTGCGACCGGGAATCAGCCCCAGCATTTT

d_call: TRBD2
v_call: TRBV25-1
j_call: TRBJ2-3
clone_size: -
cdr3_aa: CASRQRGADTQYF
cdr3_nt: TGTGCCAGCCGCCAGCGGGGGGCAGATACGCAGTATTTT